These T cell receptor beta chains were read from a single sample in a study of blood T cell repertoires in COVID-19. Assay: immunoSEQ multiplex PCR; the TCRdb copy retains only in-frame clones and omits some. The repertoire includes fewer than 150,000 clones, approximately 77% of them detected once, and roughly 20% sits in the top ten. Specimen: peripheral blood. These receptor sequences come from an elderly man with acute or convalescent COVID-19. Each CDR3 is given with its conserved first and last residue. A D gene is named only where the DNA matches it firmly. Only part of the rows carry a size: once, few, many, or a class if the clone is expanded.

cdr3_nt: TGTGCCAGCAGCCCTAGCGGGAATTCACCCCTCCACTTT
cdr3_aa: CASSPSGNSPLHF
d_call: .
j_call: TRBJ1-6
v_call: TRBV7-9
clone_size: few

cdr3_nt: TGTGCCAGCAGCAAGGGACAGGGTGAGTTTCTCCTCCACTTT
cdr3_aa: CASSKGQGEFLLHF
d_call: TRBD1
j_call: TRBJ1-6
v_call: TRBV4-2
clone_size: .

cdr3_nt: TGTGCCAGCTCCGGGGGAGTTTCCTATGGCTACACCTTC
cdr3_aa: CASSGGVSYGYTF
d_call: .
j_call: TRBJ1-2
v_call: TRBV18
clone_size: .

cdr3_nt: TGTGCCAGCAGCCTCCGGGACTGGACTAATGAGCAGTTCTTC
cdr3_aa: CASSLRDWTNEQFF
d_call: .
j_call: TRBJ2-1
v_call: TRBV5-4
clone_size: .

cdr3_nt: TGTGCCACCGCGGCGGGGGACAGGGGGCGCGAGCAGTACTTC
cdr3_aa: CATAAGDRGREQYF
d_call: TRBD1
j_call: TRBJ2-7
v_call: TRBV24-1
clone_size: few

cdr3_nt: TGTGCCAGTCGACCCTGGGGACAGGGAGTTGGAGATACGCAGTATTTT
cdr3_aa: CASRPWGQGVGDTQYF
d_call: TRBD1
j_call: TRBJ2-3
v_call: TRBV2
clone_size: .

cdr3_nt: TGTGCCAGCAGCTTGGGCGTCGCTCGGGGGGACTACGAGCAGTACTTC
cdr3_aa: CASSLGVARGDYEQYF
d_call: TRBD2
j_call: TRBJ2-7
v_call: TRBV5-4
clone_size: .

cdr3_nt: TGTGCCAGCAGCCAGAGGGGGGGCGGGTCACCCCTCCACTTT
cdr3_aa: CASSQRGGGSPLHF
d_call: .
j_call: TRBJ1-6
v_call: TRBV3-1/TRBV3-2
clone_size: .

cdr3_nt: TGTGCCAGCAGTGACGGGCGGGATAATTCACCCCTCCACTTT
cdr3_aa: CASSDGRDNSPLHF
d_call: .
j_call: TRBJ1-6
v_call: TRBV2
clone_size: .

cdr3_nt: TGTGCCAGCAGCCAAGAGGGCCCTTCGTATTTCTTC
cdr3_aa: CASSQEGPSYFF
d_call: .
j_call: TRBJ2-1
v_call: TRBV14
clone_size: .

cdr3_nt: TGTGCCAGCAGCAGGGACAGACTCTATGGCTACACCTTC
cdr3_aa: CASSRDRLYGYTF
d_call: TRBD1
j_call: TRBJ1-2
v_call: TRBV5-6
clone_size: .

cdr3_nt: TGCGCCAGCAGCCAAGATTACAACTCCTATAATTCACCCCTCCACTTT
cdr3_aa: CASSQDYNSYNSPLHF
d_call: .
j_call: TRBJ1-6
v_call: TRBV4-3
clone_size: few

cdr3_nt: TGTGCCAGCAGCCGCCGGTTCAACGGTAATGAAAAACTGTTTTTT
cdr3_aa: CASSRRFNGNEKLFF
d_call: .
j_call: TRBJ1-4
v_call: TRBV3-1/TRBV3-2
clone_size: .

cdr3_nt: TGTGCCAGCAGCCAGTCCGGGACAGGGGGGGGAGAGACCCAGTACTTC
cdr3_aa: CASSQSGTGGGETQYF
d_call: TRBD1
j_call: TRBJ2-5
v_call: TRBV5-4
clone_size: once

cdr3_nt: TGCGCCAGCAGCCAAGTTTTCGGACAGTCCACAGATACGCAGTATTTT
cdr3_aa: CASSQVFGQSTDTQYF
d_call: .
j_call: TRBJ2-3
v_call: TRBV4-1
clone_size: .

cdr3_nt: TGTGCCAGCAGCCGCGGGGGGGGCAACTATGGCTACACCTTC
cdr3_aa: CASSRGGGNYGYTF
d_call: .
j_call: TRBJ1-2
v_call: TRBV9
clone_size: .

cdr3_nt: TGTGCCTGGAGTCTCCCGGGGTTCAACTATGGCTACACCTTC
cdr3_aa: CAWSLPGFNYGYTF
d_call: .
j_call: TRBJ1-2
v_call: TRBV30
clone_size: .

cdr3_nt: TGTGCCAGCAGTTCCCCCCAGGGCGACACCGGGGAGCTGTTTTTT
cdr3_aa: CASSSPQGDTGELFF
d_call: .
j_call: TRBJ2-2
v_call: TRBV6-1
clone_size: .

cdr3_nt: TGTGCCAGCAGTTCCACGGGACAGATTTATGGCTACACCTTC
cdr3_aa: CASSSTGQIYGYTF
d_call: TRBD1
j_call: TRBJ1-2
v_call: TRBV5-4
clone_size: .